The subject of this entry is one TCR beta chain. The sample comes from a study of blood T cell repertoires in COVID-19. Produced via immunoSEQ multiplex PCR; TCRdb's table is partial and in-frame only. Seen here are a few hundred thousand clones, roughly 85% observed once, and the top ten hold 3.5% to 5.5%. The CDR3 runs 16 residues. The V end lost 4 bases, the J end lost 4 bases, and 17 bases lay between the germline ends. Per the germline V gene, CDR1 is MGHRA and CDR2 is YSYEKL. Sequenced: PBMCs or T cells enriched from blood (not recorded which). The receptor was derived from a woman in her twenties or thirties who had recovered from COVID-19. This chain joins TRBV4-1 and TRBJ1-5; tentatively, D is TRBD1 (5 bases). CDR3 region: CASSLTSGGWNQPQHF. DNA of the CDR3: TGCGCCAGCAGCCTAACCTCGGGGGGTTGGAATCAGCCCCAGCATTTT.